Following are 24 T cell receptor beta chains from one sample sequenced in a study of CD8 T cells in Susac syndrome. Random hexamers were used to reverse transcribe 0.5 to 1 ug of RNA. TCRdb ran MiXCR on the immunoSEQ multiplex PCR reads and lists one entry per CDR3 protein. The sample has 65,000 to 80,000 distinct CDR3 sequences, over 75% seen once; the top ten hold around 0.49%. The source material was CD8+ T cells from PBMCs. The receptors stem from a human donor with multiple sclerosis.

The rearrangement uses TRBV28 and TRBJ2-1; 11 positions agree with TRBD2. V lost 2 bases to trimming and J lost 7 bases; unmatched junction nucleotides: 4. This CDR3 region has 15 residues. Germline V gene lookup returns CDR1 MDHEN and CDR2 SYDVKM. This CDR3 is CASSLTSGSWNEQFF. The CDR3 DNA sequence: TGTGCCAGCAGTTTAACTAGCGGGAGTTGGAATGAGCAGTTCTTC.

Only a few counts were recorded for this clonotype. This chain links TRBV12-3 or TRBV12-4 with TRBJ2-7; D is unresolved. The CDR3 contains 12 residues. V lost 4 bases and J 3 bases, leaving 7 bases between the germline ends. CDR3 DNA sequence: TGTGCCAGCAGTTCCCTGCGCTACGAGCAGTACTTC. Its protein is CASSSLRYEQYF.

V gene TRBV9 combines with J gene TRBJ2-3; D might be TRBD2 (6 bases). Trimming removed 0 bases from V and 0 bases from J, with 8 bases in between. The germline gives CDR1 SGDLS, CDR2 YYNGEE. The CDR3 is 15 amino acids. Here the CDR3 DNA reads TGTGCCAGCAGCGTAGCGGGACTCAGCACAGATACGCAGTATTTT. As protein: CASSVAGLSTDTQYF.

This chain links TRBV7-3 with TRBJ2-7; maybe TRBD2 (5 bases). The germline V and J ends were trimmed by 5 bases and 0 bases, with 17 bases remaining between them. CDR3 length equals 16 residues. The V gene's germline CDR1 is SGHTA and CDR2 FQGTGA. CDR3 sequence (DNA): TGTGCCAGCAGCCTTTCTTTAGCGAGTGGCTCCTACGAGCAGTACTTC. This sequence encodes CASSLSLASGSYEQYF.

The V and J genes are TRBV19 and TRBJ1-1; possibly TRBD1 for D (5 bases). V was cut by 10 bases and J by 11 bases, with 29 bases left in between. The CDR3 runs 15 residues. Germline V gene data show CDR1 as LNHDA and CDR2 as SQIVND (reference sequence). The DNA of the CDR3 is TGTGCCACAACCTATGGGTCAGGGTGGCCCGCGGACGCTTTCTTT. Translated: CATTYGSGWPADAFF.

The chain uses TRBV7-8 and TRBJ2-5; no firm D call. V was pared by 3 bases and J by 1 base, with 9 bases between. CDR3 length: 14 residues. Germline V lookup: CDR1 SGHVS, CDR2 FQNEAQ. CDR3 sequence reads: CASSLSRSQETQYF. The CDR3 nucleotides are TGTGCCAGCAGCTTGTCTAGGTCCCAAGAGACCCAGTACTTC.

The rearrangement joins TRBV29-1 to TRBJ2-1; D may match TRBD1 or TRBD2 (5 bases each). CDR3 length equals 14 residues. Per germline, CDR1 SQVTM and CDR2 ANQGSEA. V was trimmed by 0 bases and J by 9 bases, leaving 15 bases between them. CDR3 bases: TGCAGCGTTGAAGATCCGCCAGGGAGCTTTGAGCAGTTCTTC. It specifies CSVEDPPGSFEQFF.

The table lists this clonotype with a count of one. The chain recombines TRBV5-6 with TRBJ2-3, with TRBD2 as a possible D gene (6 bases). Germline CDR1 SGHDT, CDR2 YYEEEE. V was clipped by 4 bases and J by 10 bases, with 25 bases between them. This CDR3 spans 16 amino acids. CDR3 protein: CASSPGGFVSGEPQYF. Written as DNA, the CDR3 is TGTGCCAGCAGCCCAGGTGGTTTCGTGTCGGGGGAGCCGCAGTATTTT.

This clonotype showed up just once. The chain combines TRBV19 with TRBJ1-5; D remains ambiguous. The CDR3 totals 15 residues. Germline CDR1 and CDR2: LNHDA and SQIVND (reference sequence). The ends were cut back, 1 base at V and 5 bases at J, with 12 bases in the middle. The CDR3 sequence: CASSIVSQSHQPQHF. CDR3 DNA sequence: TGTGCCAGTAGTATAGTATCGCAGTCACATCAGCCCCAGCATTTT.

This rearrangement joins TRBV27 to TRBJ1-1; D might be TRBD1 (5 bases). V gave up 5 bases and J gave up 6 bases, with 13 bases separating them. CDR1 and CDR2 from the germline V gene are MNHEY and SMNVEV (reference sequence). The CDR3 is made up of 13 amino acids. The CDR3 nucleotides are TGTGCCAGCAGTGATCGATCAGGGTCTGAAGCTTTCTTT. Its translation is CASSDRSGSEAFF.

V is TRBV9 and J is TRBJ2-1; the match to TRBD2 covers 11 bases. The ends lost 0 bases at V and 6 bases at J; junction bases unmatched: 8. Germline V gene data show CDR1 as SGDLS and CDR2 as YYNGEE. This CDR3 is 17 amino acids long. The CDR3 DNA sequence: TGTGCCAGCAGCGTAGCTAGGGGGACTAGCGGATTCAATGAGCAGTTCTTC. Protein product: CASSVARGTSGFNEQFF.

The chain uses TRBV20-1 and TRBJ2-5; 11 nucleotides agree with TRBD2. CDR1 and CDR2 from the germline V gene are DFQATT and SNEGSKA (reference sequence). This CDR3 has 15 residues. V gave up 3 bases and J gave up 3 bases; unmatched junction bases: 6. This CDR3 is CSARKLAGAEETQYF. The CDR3 nucleotides are TGCAGTGCTAGGAAACTAGCGGGGGCTGAAGAGACCCAGTACTTC.

A single count supports this clonotype. V and J are TRBV5-6 and TRBJ2-5; perhaps TRBD1 as D (5 bases). The ends were cut back, 0 bases at V and 5 bases at J, with 11 bases in the middle. Germline V lookup: CDR1 SGHDT, CDR2 YYEEEE. The CDR3 length is 14 residues. This chain's CDR3 is CASSLAQGEETQYF. The CDR3 region has the DNA TGTGCCAGCAGCTTGGCGCAGGGTGAGGAGACCCAGTACTTC.

CDR3 coding DNA: TGTGCCAGCAGTTCTCGGGACCTAGCGAGGTTAACAGATACGCAGTATTTT. Its translation: CASSSRDLARLTDTQYF. The chain recombines TRBV28 with TRBJ2-3, with D possibly matching TRBD2 (6 bases). V was cut by 4 bases and J by 3 bases, with 20 bases left in between. CDR1 is MDHEN and CDR2 is SYDVKM in the germline V gene. This CDR3 is 17 amino acids long. Supplemented by reference TRBV28 and TRBJ2-3, the full variable domain reads DVKVTQSSRYLVKRTGEKVFLECVQDMDHENMFWYRQDPGLGLRLIYFSYDVKMKEKGDIPEGYSVSREKKERFSLILESASTNQTSMYLCASSSRDLARLTDTQYFGPGTRLTVL.

This clonotype was observed a handful of times. The V and J genes are TRBV6-1 and TRBJ2-5; 10 bases line up with TRBD2. V gave up 6 bases and J gave up 3 bases; unmatched junction bases: 10. The CDR3 has 16 amino acids. CDR1 MNHNS and CDR2 SASEGT come from the germline V gene. The CDR3 sequence is CASRTLAGVGEETQYF. In DNA form, the CDR3 reads TGTGCCAGCAGAACTCTAGCGGGGGTGGGGGAAGAGACCCAGTACTTC.

DNA of the CDR3: TGTGCCAGCAGACCCGGACAGACCTACGAGCAGTACTTC. It yields the protein CASRPGQTYEQYF. The chain uses TRBV7-9 and TRBJ2-7; a possible D gene is TRBD1 (6 bases). Trimming pared 6 bases from V and 2 bases from J, leaving 11 bases between. This CDR3 spans 13 amino acids. In germline, CDR1 is SEHNR, CDR2 FQNEAQ (reference sequence).

This clonotype has only a few counts. The chain joins TRBV27 to TRBJ2-3; D assignment may be TRBD1 or TRBD2 (5 bases each). Germline loops: CDR1 MNHEY, CDR2 SMNVEV (reference sequence). The CDR3 contains 14 residues. Trimming took off 6 bases at V and 1 base at J, with 11 bases between the two ends. The CDR3 sequence is CASRDRDGTDTQYF. CDR3 nucleotide sequence: TGTGCCAGCAGGGACCGGGACGGCACAGATACGCAGTATTTT.

The chain employs TRBV27 and TRBJ2-6, with 9 bases matching TRBD1. Per germline, CDR1 MNHEY and CDR2 SMNVEV (reference sequence). V lost 5 bases to trimming and J lost 3 bases; unmatched junction nucleotides: 8. This CDR3 comprises 17 residues. The CDR3 spells CASSPTGGPFGANVLTF. CDR3 coding DNA: TGTGCCAGCAGTCCTACAGGGGGCCCCTTTGGGGCCAACGTCCTGACTTTC. Filled out from reference TRBV27 and TRBJ2-6, the complete variable domain reads EAQVTQNPRYLITVTGKKLTVTCSQNMNHEYMSWYRQDPGLGLRQIYYSMNVEVTDKGDVPEGYKVSRKEKRNFPLILESPSPNQTSLYFCASSPTGGPFGANVLTFGAGSRLTVL.

V usage is TRBV2 and J usage is TRBJ2-2; weak D call: TRBD1 (6 bases). V was pared by 8 bases and J by 2 bases, with 12 bases between. CDR1 is SNHLY, CDR2 FYNNEI, per germline. CDR3 length equals 14 residues. The CDR3 here is CASQGYRNTGELFF. The CDR3 DNA sequence: TGTGCCAGCCAGGGGTATAGAAACACCGGGGAGCTGTTTTTT.

For the CDR3, the DNA is TGTGCCAGCAGTTCGGTGAGGGGATGGTGGACTGAAGCTTTCTTT. It codes for CASSSVRGWWTEAFF. The gene calls are TRBV12-3 or TRBV12-4 and TRBJ1-1, with a possible D match to TRBD1 (5 bases). V was clipped by 4 bases and J by 5 bases, with 17 bases between them. This CDR3 comprises 15 residues.

V and J are TRBV14 and TRBJ2-7, with D unresolved. CDR3 size: 14 residues. The V gene lost 0 bases and the J gene lost 6 bases, with 12 bases spanning the gap. Germline CDR1 and CDR2: SGHDN and FVKESK. Written as DNA, the CDR3 is TGTGCCAGCAGCCAAGAAGTCTCCCCCCTCGAGCAGTACTTC. Translating it yields CASSQEVSPLEQYF.

This clonotype has only one observation. V usage is TRBV27 and J usage is TRBJ1-6, with no clear D. V lost 6 bases, J lost 7 bases, and 10 bases lay in between. Germline CDR1 is MNHEY and CDR2 is SMNVEV (reference sequence). This CDR3 contains 13 residues. Written as DNA, the CDR3 is TGTGCCAGCAGGACTACAAGAAATTCACCCCTCCACTTT. Encoded protein: CASRTTRNSPLHF.

CDR3 amino acids: CASSVGGGASNEQFF. The CDR3 DNA is TGTGCCAGCAGCGTCGGCGGGGGGGCGAGTAATGAGCAGTTCTTC. This rearrangement joins TRBV9 to TRBJ2-1; 9 bases are a match to TRBD2. This CDR3 comprises 15 residues. J was trimmed by 7 bases and V by 2 bases; bases with no gene match: 7. The germline V gene encodes CDR1 SGDLS and CDR2 YYNGEE.

V usage is TRBV7-8 and J usage is TRBJ2-1; D is undetermined. The germline gives CDR1 SGHVS, CDR2 FQNEAQ. V was clipped by 1 base and J by 5 bases, with 3 bases between them. The CDR3 has 12 residues. This CDR3 is CASSLGNNEQFF. The CDR3 nucleotides read TGTGCCAGCAGCTTAGGAAACAATGAGCAGTTCTTC.